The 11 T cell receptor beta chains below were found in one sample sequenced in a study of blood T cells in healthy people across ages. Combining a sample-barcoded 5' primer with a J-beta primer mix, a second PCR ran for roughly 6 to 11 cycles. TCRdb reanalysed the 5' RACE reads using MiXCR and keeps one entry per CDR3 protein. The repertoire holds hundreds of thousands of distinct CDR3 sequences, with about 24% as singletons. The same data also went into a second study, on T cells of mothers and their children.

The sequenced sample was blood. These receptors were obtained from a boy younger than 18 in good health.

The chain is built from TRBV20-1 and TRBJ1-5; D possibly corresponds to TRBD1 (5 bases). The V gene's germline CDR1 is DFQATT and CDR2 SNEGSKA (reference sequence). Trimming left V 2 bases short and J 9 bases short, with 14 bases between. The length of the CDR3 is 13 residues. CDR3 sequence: CSARSAGLPPQHF. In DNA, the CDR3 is TGCAGTGCTAGATCGGCAGGGTTACCGCCCCAGCATTTT.

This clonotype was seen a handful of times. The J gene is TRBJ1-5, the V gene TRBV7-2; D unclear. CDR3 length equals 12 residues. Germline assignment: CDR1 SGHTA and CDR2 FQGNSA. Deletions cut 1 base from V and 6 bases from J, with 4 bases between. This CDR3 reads CASSLDTQPQHF. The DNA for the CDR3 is TGTGCCAGCAGCTTAGACACTCAGCCCCAGCATTTT. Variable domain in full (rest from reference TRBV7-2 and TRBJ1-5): GAGVSQSPSNKVTEKGKDVELRCDPISGHTALYWYRQSLGQGLEFLIYFQGNSAPDKSGLPSDRFSAERTGGSVSTLTIQRTQQEDSAVYLCASSLDTQPQHFGDGTRLSIL.

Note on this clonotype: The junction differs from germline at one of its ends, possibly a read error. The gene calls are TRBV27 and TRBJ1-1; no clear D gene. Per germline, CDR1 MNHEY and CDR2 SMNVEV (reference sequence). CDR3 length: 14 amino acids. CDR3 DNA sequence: TGTACCAGCGGCCTTAGGTCCATGAACACTGAAGCTTTCTTT. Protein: CTSGLRSMNTEAFF.

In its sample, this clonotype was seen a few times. The CDR3 spells CASSLDRTGEKLFF. DNA of the CDR3: TGCGCCAGCAGCTTGGACCGGACGGGCGAAAAACTGTTTTTT. The chain links TRBV5-1 to TRBJ1-4; no clear D gene. The germline V gene encodes CDR1 SGHRS and CDR2 YFSETQ. The CDR3 has 14 residues. Trimming removed 0 bases from V and 8 bases from J, with 11 bases in between.

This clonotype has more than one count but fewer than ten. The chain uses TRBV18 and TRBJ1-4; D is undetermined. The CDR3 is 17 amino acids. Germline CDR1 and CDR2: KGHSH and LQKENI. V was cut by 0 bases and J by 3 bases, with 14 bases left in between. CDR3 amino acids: CASSPPKTGVANEKLFF. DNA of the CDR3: TGTGCCAGCTCACCACCAAAAACCGGAGTGGCTAATGAAAAACTGTTTTTT.

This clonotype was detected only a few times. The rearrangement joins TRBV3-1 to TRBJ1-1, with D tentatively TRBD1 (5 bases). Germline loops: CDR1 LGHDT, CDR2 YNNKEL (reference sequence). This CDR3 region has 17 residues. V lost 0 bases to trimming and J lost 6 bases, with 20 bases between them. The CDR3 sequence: CASSQDPRVQVRAEAFF. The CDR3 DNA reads TGTGCCAGCAGCCAAGATCCGAGGGTACAGGTTCGGGCTGAAGCTTTCTTT.

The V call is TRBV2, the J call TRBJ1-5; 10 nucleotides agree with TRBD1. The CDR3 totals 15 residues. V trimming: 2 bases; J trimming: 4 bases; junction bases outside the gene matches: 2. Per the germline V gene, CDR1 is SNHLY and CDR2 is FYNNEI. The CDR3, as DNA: TGTGCCAGCAGTGAAAGGGACAGGGGTAATCAGCCCCAGCATTTT. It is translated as CASSERDRGNQPQHF.

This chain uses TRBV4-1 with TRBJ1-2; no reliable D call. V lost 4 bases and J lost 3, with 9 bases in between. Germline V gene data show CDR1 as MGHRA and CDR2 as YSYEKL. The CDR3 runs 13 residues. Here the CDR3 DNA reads TGCGCCAGCAGCCGATCGGCGGACTATGGCTACACCTTC. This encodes CASSRSADYGYTF.

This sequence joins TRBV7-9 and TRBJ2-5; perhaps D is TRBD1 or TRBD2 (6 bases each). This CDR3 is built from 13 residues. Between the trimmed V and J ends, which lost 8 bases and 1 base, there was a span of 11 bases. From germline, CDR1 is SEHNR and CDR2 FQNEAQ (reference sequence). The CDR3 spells CASRGRTQETQYF. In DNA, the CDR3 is TGTGCCAGCCGGGGGCGGACCCAAGAGACCCAGTACTTC. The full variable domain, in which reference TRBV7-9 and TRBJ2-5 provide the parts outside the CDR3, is DTGVSQNPRHKITKRGQNVTFRCDPISEHNRLYWYRQTLGQGPEFLTYFQNEAQLEKSRLLSDRFSAERPKGSFSTLEIQRTEQGDSAMYLCASRGRTQETQYFGPGTRLLVL.

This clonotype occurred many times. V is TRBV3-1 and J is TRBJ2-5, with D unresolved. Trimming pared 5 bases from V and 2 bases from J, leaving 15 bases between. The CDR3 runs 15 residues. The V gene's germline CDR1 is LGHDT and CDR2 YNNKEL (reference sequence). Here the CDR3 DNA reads TGTGCCAGCAGCTTGGCGGTGTCTACGCAAGAGACCCAGTACTTC. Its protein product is CASSLAVSTQETQYF.

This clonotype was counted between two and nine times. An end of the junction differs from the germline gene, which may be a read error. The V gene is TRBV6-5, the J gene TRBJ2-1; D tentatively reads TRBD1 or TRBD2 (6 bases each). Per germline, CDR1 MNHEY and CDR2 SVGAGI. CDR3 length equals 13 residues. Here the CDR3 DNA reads TGTGCCAGCAGACCTGGAGGGGGGCAGCAATGGGTCTTC. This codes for CASRPGGGQQWVF.